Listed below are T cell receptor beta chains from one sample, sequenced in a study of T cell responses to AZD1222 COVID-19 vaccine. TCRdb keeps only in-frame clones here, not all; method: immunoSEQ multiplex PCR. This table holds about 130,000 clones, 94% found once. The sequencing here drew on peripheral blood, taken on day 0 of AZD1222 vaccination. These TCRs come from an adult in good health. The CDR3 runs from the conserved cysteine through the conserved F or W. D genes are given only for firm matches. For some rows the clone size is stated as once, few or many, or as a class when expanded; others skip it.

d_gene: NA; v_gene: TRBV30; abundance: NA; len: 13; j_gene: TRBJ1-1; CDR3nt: TGTGCCTGGTCCCGGACAGTAGCCACTGAAGCTTTCTTT; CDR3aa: CAWSRTVATEAFF
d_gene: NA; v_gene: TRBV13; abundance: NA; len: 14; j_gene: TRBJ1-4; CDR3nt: TGTGCCAGCAGCCTTGGGACACGAAATGAAAAACTGTTTTTT; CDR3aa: CASSLGTRNEKLFF
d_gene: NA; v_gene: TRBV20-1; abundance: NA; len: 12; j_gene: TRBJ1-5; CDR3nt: TGCAGTGCCAGTTCCGGCAATCAGCCCCAGCATTTT; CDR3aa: CSASSGNQPQHF
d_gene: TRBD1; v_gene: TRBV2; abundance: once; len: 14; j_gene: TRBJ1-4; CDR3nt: TGTGCCAGCAGCGCGGGACAGCCGAATGAAAAACTGTTTTTT; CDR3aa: CASSAGQPNEKLFF
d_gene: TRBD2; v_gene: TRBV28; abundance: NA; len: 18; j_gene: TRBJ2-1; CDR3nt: TGTGCCAGCAGTTTCGGTCGACTAGCGGGAGCGAAGTACAATGAGCAGTTCTTC; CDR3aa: CASSFGRLAGAKYNEQFF
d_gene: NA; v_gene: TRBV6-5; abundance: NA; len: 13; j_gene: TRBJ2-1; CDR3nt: TGTGCCAGCAGTTTTACAGTCTCAGGGGAGCAGTTCTTC; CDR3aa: CASSFTVSGEQFF
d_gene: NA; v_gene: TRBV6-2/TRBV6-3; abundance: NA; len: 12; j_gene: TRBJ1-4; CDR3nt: TGTGCCAGCAGTTACTCGAAGGAAAAACTGTTTTTT; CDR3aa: CASSYSKEKLFF
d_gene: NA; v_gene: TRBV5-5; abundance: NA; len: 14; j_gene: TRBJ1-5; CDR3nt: TGTGCCAGCAGCTTCATCAGGGACGGTCAGCCCCAGCATTTT; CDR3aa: CASSFIRDGQPQHF
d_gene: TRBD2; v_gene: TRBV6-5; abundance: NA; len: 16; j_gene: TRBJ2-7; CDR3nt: TGTGCCAGCAGTTACTCCCCGGGCGGGAGGGTCTACGAGCAGTACTTC; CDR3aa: CASSYSPGGRVYEQYF
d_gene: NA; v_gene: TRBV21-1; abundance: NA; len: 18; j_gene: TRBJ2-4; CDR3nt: TGTGCCAGCGTCCCGGGACTAGCGGGAGGCCTAGCCAAAAACATTCAGTACTTC; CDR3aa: CASVPGLAGGLAKNIQYF
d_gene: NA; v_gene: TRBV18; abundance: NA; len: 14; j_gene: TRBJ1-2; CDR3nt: TGTGCCAGCTCACCGTCTGGACAGAACTATGGCTACACCTTC; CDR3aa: CASSPSGQNYGYTF
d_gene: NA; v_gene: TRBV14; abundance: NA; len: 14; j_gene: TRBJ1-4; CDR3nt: TGTGCCAGCAGCCCCTCCGGACACAATGAAAAACTGTTTTTT; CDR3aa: CASSPSGHNEKLFF
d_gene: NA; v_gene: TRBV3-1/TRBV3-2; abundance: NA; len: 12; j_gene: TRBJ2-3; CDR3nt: TGTGCCAGCAGCAACGGCCCAGATACGCAGTATTTT; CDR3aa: CASSNGPDTQYF
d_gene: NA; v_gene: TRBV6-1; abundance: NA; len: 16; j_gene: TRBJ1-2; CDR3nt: TGTGCCAGCAGTGGCGTACAGGGCTTCAGGGACTATGGCTACACCTTC; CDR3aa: CASSGVQGFRDYGYTF
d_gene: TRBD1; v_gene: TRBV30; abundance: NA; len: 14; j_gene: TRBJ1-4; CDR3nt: TGTGCCTGGAGTGTAGGGGGCACTAATGAAAAACTGTTTTTT; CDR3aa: CAWSVGGTNEKLFF
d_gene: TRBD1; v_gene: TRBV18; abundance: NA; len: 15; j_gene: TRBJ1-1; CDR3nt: TGTGCCAGCTCGCCCCTCGGGACAGGGGACACTGAAGCTTTCTTT; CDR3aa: CASSPLGTGDTEAFF
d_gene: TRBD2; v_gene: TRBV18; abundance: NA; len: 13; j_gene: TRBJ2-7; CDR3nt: TGTGCCAGCTCAAGGACTAGCGGGAACGAGCAGTACTTC; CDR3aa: CASSRTSGNEQYF
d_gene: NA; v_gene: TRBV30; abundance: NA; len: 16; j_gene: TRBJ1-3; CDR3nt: TGTGCCTGGAGTGTAGGGGACGGCCGCTCTGGAAACACCATATATTTT; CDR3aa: CAWSVGDGRSGNTIYF
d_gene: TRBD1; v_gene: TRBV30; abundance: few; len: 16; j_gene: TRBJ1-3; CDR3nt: TGTGCCTGGAGTCCTAAGGACAGGTACTCTGGAAACACCATATATTTT; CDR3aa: CAWSPKDRYSGNTIYF
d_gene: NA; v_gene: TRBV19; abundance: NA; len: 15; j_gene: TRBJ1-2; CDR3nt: TGTGCCAGTAGTAGGGAAGGGGAGTTAAACTATGGCTACACCTTC; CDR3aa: CASSREGELNYGYTF
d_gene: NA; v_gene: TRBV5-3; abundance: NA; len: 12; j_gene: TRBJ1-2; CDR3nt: TGTGCCAGAAGCTTGGGAGAGCGGTACAACACCTTC; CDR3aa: CARSLGERYNTF
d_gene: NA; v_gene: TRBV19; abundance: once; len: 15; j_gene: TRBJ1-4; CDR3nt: TGTGCCAGTAGTATCGGGACATCAACTAATGAAAAACTGTTTTTT; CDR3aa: CASSIGTSTNEKLFF
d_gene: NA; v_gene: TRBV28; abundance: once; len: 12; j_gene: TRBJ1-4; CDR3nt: TGTGCCAGCAGTTCCAGCCACGAAAAACTGTTTTTT; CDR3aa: CASSSSHEKLFF
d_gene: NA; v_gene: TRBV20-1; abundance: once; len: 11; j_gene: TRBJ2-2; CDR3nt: TGCAGTGCTATGAGGCTTGGGGAGCTGTTTTTT; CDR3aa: CSAMRLGELFF
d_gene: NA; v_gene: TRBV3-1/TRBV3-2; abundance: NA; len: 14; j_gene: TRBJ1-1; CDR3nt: TGTGCCAGCAGCTATGGGACGGCGAACACTGAAGCTTTCTTT; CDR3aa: CASSYGTANTEAFF
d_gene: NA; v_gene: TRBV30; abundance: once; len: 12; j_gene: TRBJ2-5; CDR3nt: TGTGCCTGGAGTACATACCAAGAGACCCAGTACTTC; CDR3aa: CAWSTYQETQYF
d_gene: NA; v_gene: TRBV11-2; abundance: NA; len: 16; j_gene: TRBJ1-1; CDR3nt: TGTGCCAGCAGCTTATCTCCTTACCGGGGAAGGGCTGAAGCTTTCTTT; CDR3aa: CASSLSPYRGRAEAFF
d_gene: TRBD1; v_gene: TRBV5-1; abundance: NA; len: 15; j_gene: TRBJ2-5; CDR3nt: TGCGCCAGCAGCTTGGCTACTTCGACAGGGGAGACCCAGTACTTC; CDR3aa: CASSLATSTGETQYF
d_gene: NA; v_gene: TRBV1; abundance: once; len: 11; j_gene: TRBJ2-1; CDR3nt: TGCACCAGCAGCCATCGCGGGAGACAGTTCTTC; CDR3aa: CTSSHRGRQFF
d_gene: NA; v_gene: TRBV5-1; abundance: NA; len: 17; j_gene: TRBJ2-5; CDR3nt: TGCGCCAGCAGCTTAGGACAATACGGTGAGAATATGAAGACCCAGTACTTC; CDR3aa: CASSLGQYGENMKTQYF
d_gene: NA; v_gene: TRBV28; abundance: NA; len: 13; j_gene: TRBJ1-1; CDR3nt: TGTGCCAGCAGTCTGAGGGGGGCCACTGAAGCTTTCTTT; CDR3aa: CASSLRGATEAFF
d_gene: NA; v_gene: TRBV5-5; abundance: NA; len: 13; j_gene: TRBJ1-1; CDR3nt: TGTGCCAGCAGCCGAGGGTCGGGCACTGAAGCTTTCTTT; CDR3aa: CASSRGSGTEAFF
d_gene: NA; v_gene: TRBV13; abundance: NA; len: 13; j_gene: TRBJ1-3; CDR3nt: TGTGCCAGCAGCTCCGGAGAGGAAAACACCATATATTTT; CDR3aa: CASSSGEENTIYF
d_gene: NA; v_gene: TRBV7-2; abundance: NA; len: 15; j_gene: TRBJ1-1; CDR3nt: TGTGCCAGCGCCATCTCCTGGGTCCCTAACACTGAAGCTTTCTTT; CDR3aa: CASAISWVPNTEAFF
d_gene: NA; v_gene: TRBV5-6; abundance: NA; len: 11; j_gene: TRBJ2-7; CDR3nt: TGTGCCAGCAGGGGGGGGCACGAGCAGTACTTC; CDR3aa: CASRGGHEQYF
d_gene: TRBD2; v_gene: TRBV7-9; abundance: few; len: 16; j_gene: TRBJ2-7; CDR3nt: TGTGCCAGCAGCTTATTTAACCTGGTAGCGGGAGATGAGCAGTACTTC; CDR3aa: CASSLFNLVAGDEQYF
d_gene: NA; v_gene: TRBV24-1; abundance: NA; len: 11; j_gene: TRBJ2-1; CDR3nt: TGTGCCACCAGTGAGGACAATGAGCAGTTCTTC; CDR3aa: CATSEDNEQFF
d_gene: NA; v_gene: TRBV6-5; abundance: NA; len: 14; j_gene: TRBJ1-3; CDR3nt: TGTGCCAGCAGTTACGGGACTTACGGAAACACCATATATTTT; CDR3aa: CASSYGTYGNTIYF
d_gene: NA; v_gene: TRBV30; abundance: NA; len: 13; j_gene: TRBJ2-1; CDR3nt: TGTGCCTGGAGTGTAGGTCTCCACAATGAGCAGTTCTTC; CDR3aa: CAWSVGLHNEQFF
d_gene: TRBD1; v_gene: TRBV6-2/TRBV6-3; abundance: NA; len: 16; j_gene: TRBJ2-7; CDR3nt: TGTGCCAGCAGTTACACAGGGACAGGGAGAGCCTACGAGCAGTACTTC; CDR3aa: CASSYTGTGRAYEQYF
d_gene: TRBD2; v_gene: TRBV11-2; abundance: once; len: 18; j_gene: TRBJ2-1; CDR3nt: TGTGCCAGCAGCATTAGATATGGAGCGGGAGGGCCCTCTAATGAGCAGTTCTTC; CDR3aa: CASSIRYGAGGPSNEQFF
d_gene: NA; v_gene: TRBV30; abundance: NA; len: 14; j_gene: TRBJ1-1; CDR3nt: TGTGCCTGGAGTGGGGGGAGAATGAACACTGAAGCTTTCTTT; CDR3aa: CAWSGGRMNTEAFF
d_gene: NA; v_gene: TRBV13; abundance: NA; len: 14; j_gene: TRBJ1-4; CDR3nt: TGTGCCAGCAGCTTAGCCGGGGTTAATGAAAAACTGTTTTTT; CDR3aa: CASSLAGVNEKLFF
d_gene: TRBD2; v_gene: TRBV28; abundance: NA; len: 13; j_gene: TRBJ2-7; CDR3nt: TGTGCCAGCAGACGGACTAGCGACTACGAGCAGTACTTC; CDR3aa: CASRRTSDYEQYF
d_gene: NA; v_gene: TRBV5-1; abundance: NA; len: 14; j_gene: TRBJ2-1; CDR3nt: TGCGCCAGCGGGCAGGGGAGGGTCTACAATGAGCAGTTCTTC; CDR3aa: CASGQGRVYNEQFF
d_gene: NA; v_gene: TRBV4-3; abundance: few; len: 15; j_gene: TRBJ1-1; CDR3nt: TGCGCCAGCAGCCCAGCCGTGACAGGCAGTAGTGAAGCTTTCTTT; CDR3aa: CASSPAVTGSSEAFF
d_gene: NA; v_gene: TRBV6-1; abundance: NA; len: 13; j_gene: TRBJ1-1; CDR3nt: TGTGCCAGCAGTGAGGGGGCGACCACTGAAGCTTTCTTT; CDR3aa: CASSEGATTEAFF
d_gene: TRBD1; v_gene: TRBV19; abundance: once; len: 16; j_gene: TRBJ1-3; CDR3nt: TGTGCCAGTAAGAGGGGACAGGGATTTTCTGGAAACACCATATATTTT; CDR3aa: CASKRGQGFSGNTIYF
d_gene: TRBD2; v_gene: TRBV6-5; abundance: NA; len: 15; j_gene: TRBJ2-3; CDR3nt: TGTGCCAGCCGCTCCCACGGCGGGGGGACAGATACGCAGTATTTT; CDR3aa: CASRSHGGGTDTQYF
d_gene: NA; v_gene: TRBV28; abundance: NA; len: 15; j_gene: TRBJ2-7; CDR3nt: TGTGCCAGCACCGTAGTGGCAGGAGACTCCTACGAGCAGTACTTC; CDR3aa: CASTVVAGDSYEQYF